These 18 T cell receptor beta chains were sequenced from one sample in a study of beta chain features in type 1 diabetes. Reverse transcription of all isolated RNA meant that expressed TCRB transcripts were sequenced. Produced via immunoSEQ multiplex PCR; TCRdb's table is partial and in-frame only. The data show roughly 100,000 clones, with 25% to 35% seen just once and roughly 0.5% held by the top ten. Study-wide findings and caveats: Significant though moderate, a shortening of TCRB CDR3s appeared in all four CD4+ subsets of Type 1 diabetes patients.

Which antigens these TCRs recognize remains unknown. Sample: central memory CD4+ T cells from blood. The receptor set was obtained from a woman aged 18-29 years with type 1 diabetes.

The rearrangement uses TRBV30 and TRBJ2-7, with D possibly being TRBD2 (5 bases). Germline V gene lookup returns CDR1 GTSNPN and CDR2 SVGIG (reference sequence). The CDR3 runs to 13 residues. Trimming took off 1 base at V and 6 bases at J, with 13 bases between the two ends. The CDR3 nucleotides read TGTGCCTGGAGTGACCGGACTCCCGGCGAGCAGTACTTC. Protein sequence: CAWSDRTPGEQYF.

The genes are TRBV9 and TRBJ2-3; TRBD1 agrees at 8 bases. Trimming at V came to 3 bases and at J to 3 bases, leaving 15 bases not matched to a gene. The CDR3 length is 18 residues. Germline CDR1 is SGDLS and CDR2 is YYNGEE. CDR3 nucleotides: TGTGCCAGCAGCGGAGGCCGATTAAGGACAGGGAAAACAGATACGCAGTATTTT. Translated: CASSGGRLRTGKTDTQYF.

The chain links TRBV7-2 to TRBJ2-3, with 10 positions matching TRBD2. The CDR3 extends over 16 amino acids. With 5 bases clipped from V and 1 base from J, the junction kept 6 bases outside the gene matches. Germline V gene sequence: CDR1 SGHTA, CDR2 FQGNSA. CDR3 DNA sequence: TGTGCCAGCAGCCCTAGCGGGAGAGAGGGCACAGATACGCAGTATTTT. Translated: CASSPSGREGTDTQYF. Full variable domain (missing parts from reference TRBV7-2 and TRBJ2-3): GAGVSQSPSNKVTEKGKDVELRCDPISGHTALYWYRQSLGQGLEFLIYFQGNSAPDKSGLPSDRFSAERTGGSVSTLTIQRTQQEDSAVYLCASSPSGREGTDTQYFGPGTRLTVL.

This clone was picked up a small number of times. The V and J genes are TRBV11-2 and TRBJ1-1, with D perhaps TRBD1 (5 bases). Germline assignment: CDR1 SGHAT and CDR2 FQNNGV. The germline V and J ends were trimmed by 5 bases and 2 bases, with 9 bases remaining between them. There are 13 residues in the CDR3. The CDR3 DNA sequence: TGTGCCAGCAGCAGACAGACAAACACTGAAGCTTTCTTT. It yields the protein CASSRQTNTEAFF.

The V and J genes are TRBV30 and TRBJ2-1; the match to TRBD2 covers 9 bases. Trimming took 0 bases from V and 7 from J; bases not matched to a gene: 7. The CDR3 loop spans 15 amino acids. Looked up from germline, CDR1 is GTSNPN and CDR2 is SVGIG (reference sequence). The CDR3 DNA reads as TGTGCCTGGAGTGTCCTAGCGGGGTATGAGAATGAGCAGTTCTTC. It specifies CAWSVLAGYENEQFF.

V gene TRBV7-2 combines with J gene TRBJ2-4, with D perhaps matching TRBD2 (5 bases). Trimming took 5 bases from V and 0 from J, leaving 17 bases between them. CDR1 and CDR2 from the germline V gene are SGHTA and FQGNSA. The CDR3 runs 17 residues. CDR3 coding DNA: TGTGCCAGCAGCCTCTACGAGGGAACGATAGCCAAAAACATTCAGTACTTC. It is translated as CASSLYEGTIAKNIQYF.

The V call is TRBV6-1, the J call TRBJ2-7; 11 nucleotides agree with TRBD2. This CDR3 comprises 17 residues. Germline V gene data show CDR1 as MNHNS and CDR2 as SASEGT. J gave up 5 bases and V 1 base, and 10 bases lay outside the gene matches. For the CDR3, the DNA is TGTGCCAGCAGTGAAGGAGGGGGAACTAGCGGGAGCCACGAGCAGTACGTC. Translating gives CASSEGGGTSGSHEQYV.

CDR3 nucleotides: TGTGCCAGCAGCAAGGAGTGGGGCTCCTACGAGCAGTACGTC. It encodes CASSKEWGSYEQYV. The chain couples TRBV5-5 to TRBJ2-7, with D unclear. This CDR3 is built from 14 residues. Germline CDR1 reads SGHKS; CDR2 reads YYEKEE (reference sequence). Trimming left V 4 bases short and J 0 bases short, with 11 bases between.

This clone turned up a few times. The chain has TRBV18 and TRBJ2-5; 7 bases fit TRBD2. In germline, CDR1 is KGHSH, CDR2 LQKENI. The trim removed 3 bases at V and 3 bases at J, leaving 1 base unmatched. This CDR3 has 13 residues. The CDR3 DNA reads as TGTGCCAGCTCACCCGGGACTAAAGAGACCCAGTACTTC. It codes for CASSPGTKETQYF. The full variable domain, completed using reference TRBV18 and TRBJ2-5, is NAGVMQNPRHLVRRRGQEARLRCSPMKGHSHVYWYRQLPEEGLKFMVYLQKENIIDESGMPKERFSAEFPKEGPSILRIQQVVRGDSAAYFCASSPGTKETQYFGPGTRLLVL.

There are a few counts of this clone. V is TRBV13 and J is TRBJ2-1, with 12 bases matching TRBD2. Trimming at V came to 5 bases and at J to 1 base, leaving 9 bases not matched to a gene. Germline V lookup: CDR1 PRHDT, CDR2 FYEKMQ (reference sequence). The CDR3 sequence is 18 residues long. The CDR3 bases are TGTGCCAGCAGCCGACTAGCGGGAGATAGGGGGTCCTACAATGAGCAGTTCTTC. Amino acids: CASSRLAGDRGSYNEQFF.

This clone appeared a single time. The chain employs TRBV11-2 and TRBJ2-3, with D tentatively TRBD2 (6 bases). V lost 1 base, J lost 3 bases, and 14 bases lay in between. The V gene's germline CDR1 is SGHAT and CDR2 FQNNGV. The CDR3 loop spans 16 amino acids. DNA of the CDR3: TGTGCCAGCAGCTTAGGCGGGGACTCTAAGACAGATACGCAGTATTTT. Translation: CASSLGGDSKTDTQYF.

The V call is TRBV5-1, the J call TRBJ2-3, with D possibly matching TRBD2 (6 bases). The CDR3 covers 15 residues. Per germline, CDR1 SGHRS and CDR2 YFSETQ. Trimming removed 0 bases from V and 3 bases from J, with 11 bases in between. The chain's CDR3 is CASSLGAGLTDTQYF. The CDR3 DNA reads as TGCGCCAGCAGCTTGGGTGCGGGACTTACAGATACGCAGTATTTT. The full variable domain, its missing parts supplied by reference TRBV5-1 and TRBJ2-3, is KAGVTQTPRYLIKTRGQQVTLSCSPISGHRSVSWYQQTPGQGLQFLFEYFSETQRNKGNFPGRFSGRQFSNSRSEMNVSTLELGDSALYLCASSLGAGLTDTQYFGPGTRLTVL.

This clone was picked up a small number of times. The chain combines TRBV30 with TRBJ2-1, with a tentative D call TRBD1 (6 bases). This CDR3 has 12 residues. Trimming removed 1 base from V and 12 bases from J, with 13 bases in between. Germline values: CDR1 GTSNPN, CDR2 SVGIG (reference sequence). The CDR3 region is CAWSADKGGQFF. CDR3 nucleotides: TGTGCCTGGAGTGCCGACAAAGGGGGGCAGTTCTTC. Filled out from reference TRBV30 and TRBJ2-1, the complete variable domain reads SQTIHQWPATLVQPVGSPLSLECTVEGTSNPNLYWYRQAAGRGLQLLFYSVGIGQISSEVPQNLSASRPQDRQFILSSKKLLLSDSGFYLCAWSADKGGQFFGPGTRLTVL.

The CDR3 protein is CASSLSWGQRNTGELFF. CDR3 coding DNA: TGTGCCAGCAGCTTGAGCTGGGGACAGAGGAACACCGGGGAGCTGTTTTTT. The V gene is TRBV5-4, the J gene TRBJ2-2, with 7 bases identical to TRBD1. V dropped 1 base and J dropped 1; count of bases not matched to a gene: 7. CDR1 is SGHNT, CDR2 YYREEE, per germline (reference sequence). The CDR3 is 17 amino acids.

This chain links TRBV18 with TRBJ2-5, with D tentatively TRBD1 (5 bases). The J call may be mistaken, given a closer DNA end match to TRBJ2-7. This CDR3 region has 16 residues. Per the germline V gene, CDR1 is KGHSH and CDR2 is LQKENI. CDR3: CASSPPLAGKIYEQYF. The CDR3 nucleotides are TGTGCCAGCTCACCACCGTTGGCAGGGAAAATCTACGAGCAGTACTTC.

This clone was detected a few times. This sequence joins TRBV7-9 and TRBJ2-1, with 7 positions matching TRBD1. This CDR3 is built from 14 residues. In germline, CDR1 is SEHNR, CDR2 FQNEAQ (reference sequence). The trim removed 4 bases at V and 6 bases at J, leaving 6 bases unmatched. The CDR3 loop reads CASSSEGQINEQFF. In nucleotides, the CDR3 is TGTGCCAGCAGCTCAGAGGGACAGATCAATGAGCAGTTCTTC. The entire variable domain, with the rest obtained from reference TRBV7-9 and TRBJ2-1, is as follows: DTGVSQNPRHKITKRGQNVTFRCDPISEHNRLYWYRQTLGQGPEFLTYFQNEAQLEKSRLLSDRFSAERPKGSFSTLEIQRTEQGDSAMYLCASSSEGQINEQFFGPGTRLTVL.

J is TRBJ2-5 and V is TRBV4-2, with D possibly matching TRBD1 (6 bases). Per germline, CDR1 LGHNA and CDR2 YNFKEQ. The CDR3 length is 17 residues. The V end lost 0 bases, the J end lost 5 bases, and 19 bases lay between the germline ends. In DNA form, the CDR3 reads TGTGCCAGCAGCCAAGATCTCTCCCCGGACAGTGGGGAGACCCAGTACTTC. Its translation: CASSQDLSPDSGETQYF.

The chain couples TRBV5-1 to TRBJ2-7; a weak D match, TRBD1 (6 bases). Germline-derived CDR1 and CDR2 are SGHRS and YFSETQ. V was trimmed by 7 bases and J by 6 bases, leaving 17 bases between them. The length of the CDR3 is 13 residues. This CDR3 is CASRITTGIEQYF. The CDR3 region has the DNA TGCGCCAGCCGGATTACCACAGGGATCGAGCAGTACTTC.